These T cell receptor beta chains were read from a single sample in a study of blood T cells in healthy people across ages. TCRdb reanalysed the 5' RACE reads using MiXCR and keeps one entry per CDR3 protein. The data contain 750,000 or so distinct CDR3 sequences, around 25% of them seen just once; the ten biggest clones take up more than 8%. The same data also contributed to another study, on T cells of mothers and their children.

The specimen was blood. These receptor sequences come from a boy younger than 18 in good health. Both conserved end residues are part of each CDR3. The D gene is left open where the match is weak. Clone size appears in some rows only: once, few, many, or a class for an expanded clone.

j_gene | abundance | d_gene | v_gene | CDR3aa | CDR3nt
TRBJ2-7 | NA | TRBD1 | TRBV28 | CASSIPGQGAYEQYF | TGTGCCAGCAGTATACCGGGACAGGGGGCCTACGAGCAGTACTTC
TRBJ1-2 | NA | NA | TRBV6-1 | CASSEVMTAGGYTF | TGTGCCAGCAGTGAAGTTATGACAGCCGGGGGCTACACCTTC
TRBJ2-5 | few | NA | TRBV2 | CASRRTSEETQYF | TGTGCCAGCAGAAGGACATCGGAAGAGACCCAGTACTTC
TRBJ2-2 | few | NA | TRBV12-3/TRBV12-4 | CASSLRRNTGELFF | TGTGCCAGCAGTTTAAGAAGGAACACCGGGGAGCTGTTTTTT
TRBJ1-5 | NA | NA | TRBV12-3/TRBV12-4 | CASSDPWGTHQHF | TGTGCCAGCAGTGACCCTTGGGGGACGCACCAGCATTTT
TRBJ2-1 | few | TRBD2 | TRBV6-5 | CASTTGTSYNEQFF | TGTGCCAGCACCACCGGGACTAGCTACAATGAGCAGTTCTTC
TRBJ2-5 | NA | NA | TRBV12-3/TRBV12-4 | CASGTEQQETQCF | TGTGCCAGCGGTACCGAGCAGCAAGAGACCCAGTGCTTC
TRBJ2-2 | few | NA | TRBV7-2 | CASSFRQTGELFF | TGTGCCAGCAGCTTTCGACAGACCGGGGAGCTGTTTTTT
TRBJ1-2 | NA | TRBD1 | TRBV20-1 | CSAYSGGGYGYTF | TGCAGTGCTTACTCAGGGGGCGGCTATGGCTACACCTTC
TRBJ2-7 | NA | TRBD1 | TRBV14 | CASSHDRDRDLYEQYF | TGTGCCAGCAGCCACGACCGGGACAGGGACCTCTACGAGCAGTACTTC